This T cell receptor (beta chain) was found in a study of beta chain features in type 1 diabetes. Concerning this clone: Its cognate antigen is unknown.

The CDR3 has 15 residues. Germline loops: CDR1 MGHRA, CDR2 YSYEKL. V gave up 0 bases and J gave up 4 bases, with 10 bases separating them. Study outcomes and limitations: VDJ junctions from patients with type 1 diabetes contained fewer insertions and more deletions. Patients with Type 1 diabetes showed moderately but significantly shorter TCRB CDR3s in all four CD4+ subsets. Cells with high TCR expression could be over-represented when cDNA is sequenced.

The sequenced template was cDNA made from the entire isolated RNA. Roughly 3.5 million reads per sample on average were obtained from naive, central memory and regulatory T cell samples. TCRdb's table, derived via immunoSEQ multiplex PCR, lists solely in-frame clones and lacks some. The data show a few hundred thousand clones, about 23% seen once. The specimen was naive CD4+ T cells from blood. V is TRBV4-1 and J is TRBJ2-1; tentatively, D is TRBD2 (6 bases). The TCR originated in a woman aged 25 to 39 with type 1 diabetes. The chain's CDR3 is CASSQDTEGYNEQFF. The CDR3 DNA sequence: TGCGCCAGCAGCCAAGATACGGAGGGGTACAATGAGCAGTTCTTC.